This TCR beta chain was retrieved from a study of control samples from healthy donors and cancer patients. TCRdb's copy holds only in-frame clones and misses some; the assay was immunoSEQ multiplex PCR. The sample has 120,000 or so clones; around 87% are singletons. Germline V gene lookup returns CDR1 LNHDA and CDR2 SQIVND (reference sequence). Trimming removed 6 bases from V and 2 bases from J, with 10 bases in between. The CDR3 has 13 amino acids. This clonotype was sampled from a man aged 60 to 69 in good health. V usage is TRBV19 and J usage is TRBJ1-1; D is unresolved. Sequencing input: blood. In DNA form, the CDR3 reads TGTGCCAGTAGGGTCCACCCCAACACTGAAGCTTTCTTT. It codes for CASRVHPNTEAFF.